The present T cell receptor beta chain was sequenced within a study of PD-1 blockade in classical Hodgkin lymphoma. Study overall: It was nivolumab at 3 mg/kg, given intravenously every 2 weeks, that patients received.

Of note for this clone: Its matching antigen is unknown.

Following autologous stem cell transplantation, relapse occurred in every patient, and exposure to brentuximab vedotin varied. Thawed PBMCs yielded CD4+ T cells through magnetic negative selection. Best responses included complete response and partial response; otherwise, the best response was progressive disease. Some clones are missing from TCRdb's copy, which holds only in-frame ones; the method was immunoSEQ multiplex PCR. The sample consists of thousands of clones, roughly three quarters of them appearing once. The study, taken as a whole, reports: Patients who responded completely had about the same baseline diversity as newly diagnosed patients. When set against healthy donors, newly diagnosed patients were reported to show lower baseline TCR diversity.

The J segment lost 7 bases and the V segment lost 4 bases, leaving 11 bases of the junction unmatched. This CDR3 has 16 amino acids. CDR1 SGHNT and CDR2 YYREEE come from the germline V gene (reference sequence). Source: CD4+ T cells from blood, taken at baseline. This receptor was identified in a human donor with classical Hodgkin lymphoma. This chain uses TRBV5-4 with TRBJ2-1, with 10 bases fitting TRBD2. The CDR3 DNA sequence: TGTGCCAGCAGCCCCAATCTAGCGGGAGTTTCGAATGAGCAGTTCTTC. It translates to CASSPNLAGVSNEQFF.